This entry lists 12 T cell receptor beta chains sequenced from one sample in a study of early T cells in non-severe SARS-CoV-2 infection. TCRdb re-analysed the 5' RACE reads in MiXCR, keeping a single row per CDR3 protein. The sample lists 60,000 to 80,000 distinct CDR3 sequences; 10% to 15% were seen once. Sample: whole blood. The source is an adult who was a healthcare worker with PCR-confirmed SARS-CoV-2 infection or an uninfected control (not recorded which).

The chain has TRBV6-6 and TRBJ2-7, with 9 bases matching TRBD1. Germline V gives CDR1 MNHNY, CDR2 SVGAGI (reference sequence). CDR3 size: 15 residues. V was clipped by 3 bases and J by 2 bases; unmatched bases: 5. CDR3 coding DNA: TGTGCCAGCAGTTATGGGGACAGGGAAGCCTACGAGCAGTACTTC. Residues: CASSYGDREAYEQYF.

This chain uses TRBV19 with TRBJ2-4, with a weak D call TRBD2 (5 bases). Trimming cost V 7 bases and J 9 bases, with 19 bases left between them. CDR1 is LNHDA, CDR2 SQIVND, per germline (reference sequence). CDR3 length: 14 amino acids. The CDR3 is CASIDTSGGRIQYF. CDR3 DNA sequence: TGTGCCAGTATCGACACCAGCGGCGGTCGCATTCAGTACTTC. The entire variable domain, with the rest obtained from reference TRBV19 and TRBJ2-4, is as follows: DGGITQSPKYLFRKEGQNVTLSCEQNLNHDAMYWYRQDPGQGLRLIYYSQIVNDFQKGDIAEGYSVSREKKESFPLTVTSAQKNPTAFYLCASIDTSGGRIQYFGAGTRLSVL.

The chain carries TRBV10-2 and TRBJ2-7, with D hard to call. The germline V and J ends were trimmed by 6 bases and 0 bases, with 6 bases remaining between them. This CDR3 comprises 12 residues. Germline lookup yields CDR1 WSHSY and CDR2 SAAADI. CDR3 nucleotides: TGCGCCAGCAGAACCCTCTCCTACGAGCAGTACTTC. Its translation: CASRTLSYEQYF.

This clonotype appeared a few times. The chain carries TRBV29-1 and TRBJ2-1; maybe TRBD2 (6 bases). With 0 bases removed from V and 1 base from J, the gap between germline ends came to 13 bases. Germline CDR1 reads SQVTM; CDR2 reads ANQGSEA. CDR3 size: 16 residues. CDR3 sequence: CSVEEGRGGSYNEQFF. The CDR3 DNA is TGCAGCGTTGAAGAGGGGCGGGGAGGATCCTACAATGAGCAGTTCTTC.

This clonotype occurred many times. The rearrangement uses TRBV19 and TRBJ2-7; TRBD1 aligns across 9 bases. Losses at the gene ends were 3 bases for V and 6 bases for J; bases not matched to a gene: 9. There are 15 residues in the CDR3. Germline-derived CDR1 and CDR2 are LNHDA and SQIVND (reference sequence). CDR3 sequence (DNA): TGTGCCAGTAGTATCCCCAGACAGGGGGGACGCGAGCAGTACTTC. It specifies CASSIPRQGGREQYF. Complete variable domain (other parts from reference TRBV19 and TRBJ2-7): DGGITQSPKYLFRKEGQNVTLSCEQNLNHDAMYWYRQDPGQGLRLIYYSQIVNDFQKGDIAEGYSVSREKKESFPLTVTSAQKNPTAFYLCASSIPRQGGREQYFGPGTRLTVT.

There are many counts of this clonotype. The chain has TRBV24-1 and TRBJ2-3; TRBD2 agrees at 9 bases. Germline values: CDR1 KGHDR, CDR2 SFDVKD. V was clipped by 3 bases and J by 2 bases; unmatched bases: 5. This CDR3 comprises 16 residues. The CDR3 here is CATSDRTSAVTDTQYF. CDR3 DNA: TGTGCCACCAGTGATAGGACTAGCGCCGTCACAGATACGCAGTATTTT.

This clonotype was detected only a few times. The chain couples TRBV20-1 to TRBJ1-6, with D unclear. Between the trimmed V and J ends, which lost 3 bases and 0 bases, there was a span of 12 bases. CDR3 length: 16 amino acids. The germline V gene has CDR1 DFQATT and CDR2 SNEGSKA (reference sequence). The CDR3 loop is CSARDGSSSYNSPLHF. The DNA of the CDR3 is TGCAGTGCTAGGGACGGATCGAGCTCCTATAATTCACCCCTCCACTTT.

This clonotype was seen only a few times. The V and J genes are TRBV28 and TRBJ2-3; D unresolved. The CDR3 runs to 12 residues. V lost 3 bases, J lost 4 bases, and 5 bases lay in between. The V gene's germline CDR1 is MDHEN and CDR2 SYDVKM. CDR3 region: CASSFGADTQYF. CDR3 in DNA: TGTGCCAGCAGTTTTGGGGCAGATACGCAGTATTTT.

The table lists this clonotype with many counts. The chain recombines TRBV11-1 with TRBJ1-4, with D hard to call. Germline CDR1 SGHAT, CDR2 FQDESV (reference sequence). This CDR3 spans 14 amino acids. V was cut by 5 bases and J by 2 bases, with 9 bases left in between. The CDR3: CASSLTVTNEKLFF. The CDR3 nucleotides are TGTGCCAGCAGCCTCACCGTGACTAATGAAAAACTGTTTTTT.

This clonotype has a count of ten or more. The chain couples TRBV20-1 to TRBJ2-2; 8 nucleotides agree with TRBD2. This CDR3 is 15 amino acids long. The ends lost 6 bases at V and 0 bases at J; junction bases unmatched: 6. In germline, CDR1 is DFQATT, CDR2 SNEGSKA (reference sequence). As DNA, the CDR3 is TGCAGTGCGGACGGGGGGGCGACGAACACCGGGGAGCTGTTTTTT. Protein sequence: CSADGGATNTGELFF.

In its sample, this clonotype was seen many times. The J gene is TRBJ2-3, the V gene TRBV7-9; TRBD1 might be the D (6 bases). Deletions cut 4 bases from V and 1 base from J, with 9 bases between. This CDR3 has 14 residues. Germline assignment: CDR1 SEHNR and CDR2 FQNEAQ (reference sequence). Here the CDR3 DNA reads TGTGCCAGCAGCTCCAGACAGGGCACAGATACGCAGTATTTT. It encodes CASSSRQGTDTQYF.

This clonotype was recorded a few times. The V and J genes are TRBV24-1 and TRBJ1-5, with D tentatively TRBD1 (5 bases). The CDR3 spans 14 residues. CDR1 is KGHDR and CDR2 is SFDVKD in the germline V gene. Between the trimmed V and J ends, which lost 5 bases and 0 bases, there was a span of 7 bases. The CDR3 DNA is TGTGCCACCAGTGCCGGGGCTAGCAATCAGCCCCAGCATTTT. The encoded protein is CATSAGASNQPQHF.